This record concerns one T cell receptor beta chain sequence. Its specificity is not known. Each cDNA held unique molecular identifiers, and template switching gave it a universal primer site. TCRdb re-called the 5' RACE reads with MiXCR, one entry per CDR3 protein. This sample has approximately 260,000 distinct CDR3 sequences, with more than 13% found just once. This specimen comes from a study of identical twins. Findings of the study overall: Twins' excess sharing was less marked for out-of-frame beta sequences. Cord blood beta clonotypes that were abundant carried fewer insertions, and memory repertoires showed no such trend.

The sequenced material came from memory (CD45RO+) T cells sorted from blood. The receptor was isolated from a woman aged 18-30 years in good health.

Written as DNA, the CDR3 is TGTGCCAGTAACCAACGGACGGAACGGGTCGCTGAGCAGTTCTTC. Amino acids: CASNQRTERVAEQFF. The rearrangement links TRBV19 to TRBJ2-1; D ambiguous. The CDR3 totals 15 residues. CDR1 and CDR2 from the germline V gene are LNHDA and SQIVND (reference sequence). V lost 7 bases and J 9 bases, leaving 22 bases between the germline ends.